Below, 2 T cell receptor beta chains from the same sample are listed, as sequenced in a study of shared clonotypes between healthy human individuals. Sequencing was performed with immunoSEQ multiplex PCR; in TCRdb, only in-frame clones are kept and a portion is missing. Of about 2 million clones listed, roughly 96% are singletons. The sample comprised naive CD4+ T cells sorted from blood. Subset here: CD45RA+ positively selected. These receptors were taken from a young man in good health.

The sample holds one count of this clone. The genes are TRBV28 and TRBJ2-6, with D possibly being TRBD1 (6 bases). Germline CDR1 MDHEN, CDR2 SYDVKM. V was trimmed by 9 bases and J by 0 bases, leaving 18 bases between them. The CDR3 contains 17 residues. CDR3 protein: CASHSGQDYSGANVLTF. CDR3 DNA sequence: TGTGCCAGTCACTCGGGACAAGACTACTCTGGGGCCAACGTCCTGACTTTC.

Regarding this clone: This sample also contains other DNA sequences that code for the same CDR3. The V and J genes are TRBV5-1 and TRBJ1-2, with D uncertain. Germline V CDR1 and CDR2: SGHRS, YFSETQ. The CDR3 spans 13 residues. Trimming removed 1 base from V and 2 bases from J, with 6 bases in between. The CDR3 region has the DNA TGCGCCAGCAGCTTGAGCCAGAACTATGGCTACACCTTC. It is translated as CASSLSQNYGYTF.